This T cell receptor beta chain stems from a study of blood T cell repertoires in COVID-19. This table comes from immunoSEQ multiplex PCR, and its TCRdb copy is limited to in-frame clones, with some not included. In the table there are around 270,000 clones, 80% to 90% of which are singletons. This clone was seen only once. Germline CDR1 reads SGHTA; CDR2 reads FQGNSA. With V trimmed by 2 bases and J by 9 bases, 11 bases remained unmatched. The CDR3 is made up of 16 amino acids. The clonotype was recovered from a woman between 35 and 50 years old who had been exposed to COVID-19. J is TRBJ2-1 and V is TRBV7-2; 9 bases agree with TRBD2. Material: PBMCs or T cells enriched from blood (not recorded which). As DNA, the CDR3 is TGTGCCAGCAGCTTATACGCTACGGGACTAGCTCTTGAGCAGTTCTTC. It specifies CASSLYATGLALEQFF.